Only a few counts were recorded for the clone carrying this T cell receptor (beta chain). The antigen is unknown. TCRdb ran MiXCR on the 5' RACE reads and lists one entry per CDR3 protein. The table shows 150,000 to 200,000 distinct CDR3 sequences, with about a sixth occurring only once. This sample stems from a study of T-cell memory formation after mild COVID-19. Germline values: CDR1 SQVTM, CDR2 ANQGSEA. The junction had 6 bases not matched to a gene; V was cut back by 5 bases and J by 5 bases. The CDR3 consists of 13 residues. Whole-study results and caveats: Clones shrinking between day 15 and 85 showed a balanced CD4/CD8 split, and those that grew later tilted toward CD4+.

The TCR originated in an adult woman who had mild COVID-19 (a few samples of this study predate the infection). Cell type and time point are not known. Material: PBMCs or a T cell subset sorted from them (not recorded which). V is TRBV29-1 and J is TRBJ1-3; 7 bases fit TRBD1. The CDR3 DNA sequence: TGCAGCGTTTACCGGGACAGACGAAACACCATATATTTT. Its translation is CSVYRDRRNTIYF.